Shown below are 19 T cell receptor beta chains from a single sample sequenced in a study of cytomegalovirus exposure and HLA in healthy donors. The study ran its PCR with 60 Vbeta and 13 Jbeta primers. Data came from immunoSEQ multiplex PCR; TCRdb stores just in-frame clones and leaves some out. The sample carries about 130,000 clones, roughly 69% recorded once. The sequencing input was PBMCs. The source of these receptors is a human donor in good health.

The V and J genes are TRBV19 and TRBJ1-3; perhaps TRBD1 as D (6 bases). The V end was cut by 3 bases, the J end by 4 bases, with 7 bases between. The CDR3 runs 13 residues. Germline lookup yields CDR1 LNHDA and CDR2 SQIVND (reference sequence). CDR3 region: CASSITGGNTIYF. CDR3 sequence (DNA): TGTGCCAGTAGTATTACAGGGGGAAACACCATATATTTT.

The chain employs TRBV7-9 and TRBJ1-2; 7 positions agree with TRBD1. The CDR3 totals 12 residues. CDR1 is SEHNR, CDR2 FQNEAQ, per germline (reference sequence). Unmatched junction bases numbered 2, after V lost 4 bases and J lost 6 bases. The CDR3 nucleotides are TGTGCCAGCAGCTCAACAGGGGATGGCTACACCTTC. It yields the protein CASSSTGDGYTF.

The V call is TRBV7-6, the J call TRBJ2-1; 9 bases map to TRBD1. Trimming at V came to 6 bases and at J to 3 bases, leaving 6 bases not matched to a gene. CDR1 is SGHVS and CDR2 is FNYEAQ in the germline V gene. The CDR3 sequence is 15 residues long. The chain's CDR3 is CASSSWDRDYNEQFF. CDR3 nucleotide sequence: TGTGCCAGCAGTTCCTGGGACAGGGACTACAATGAGCAGTTCTTC.

The V and J genes are TRBV4-3 and TRBJ2-7, with TRBD1 matching 7 bases. Germline CDR1 LGHNA, CDR2 YSLEER. V shed 4 bases and J 3 bases; nucleotides not matched to a gene: 3. CDR3 size: 13 residues. In nucleotides, the CDR3 is TGCGCCAGCAGCCGCGCAGGGGGCTACGAGCAGTACTTC. This translates into CASSRAGGYEQYF.

V and J are TRBV27 and TRBJ2-7, with 10 bases aligning to TRBD2. This CDR3 region has 15 residues. V shed 4 bases and J 5 bases; nucleotides not matched to a gene: 8. Per germline, CDR1 MNHEY and CDR2 SMNVEV (reference sequence). The CDR3 protein is CASSSLPGLANEQYF. As DNA, the CDR3 is TGTGCCAGCAGTTCCTTACCGGGACTAGCGAACGAGCAGTACTTC.

The chain joins TRBV5-8 to TRBJ1-1; no reliable D call. The CDR3 consists of 13 residues. V was pared by 0 bases and J by 2 bases, with 5 bases between. Germline values: CDR1 SGHTS, CDR2 YDEGEE. The CDR3 DNA reads TGTGCCAGCAGCTTGGTGAGAAACACTGAAGCTTTCTTT. This codes for CASSLVRNTEAFF. The variable domain in full, with the rest retrieved from reference TRBV5-8 and TRBJ1-1, is EAGVTQSPTHLIKTRGQQATLRCSPISGHTSVYWYQQALGLGLQFLLWYDEGEERNRGNFPPRFSGRQFPNYSSELNVNALELEDSALYLCASSLVRNTEAFFGQGTRLTVV.

The chain carries TRBV4-2 and TRBJ1-2, with D hard to call. Germline loops: CDR1 LGHNA, CDR2 YNFKEQ. The CDR3 has 14 residues. V gave up 2 bases and J gave up 8 bases, with 15 bases separating them. The CDR3 loop is CASSQTRDGAGYTF. The CDR3 bases are TGTGCCAGCAGCCAAACCCGAGACGGAGCCGGCTACACCTTC.

The V gene is TRBV9, the J gene TRBJ1-2; D is unclear. Trimming shortened V by 2 bases and J by 6 bases, and 17 bases separated the two germline ends. This CDR3 spans 15 amino acids. The germline V gene encodes CDR1 SGDLS and CDR2 YYNGEE. The CDR3 protein is CASSVRAAPTDGYTF. The DNA of the CDR3 is TGTGCCAGCAGCGTTCGAGCCGCCCCCACCGATGGCTACACCTTC.

The chain combines TRBV5-1 with TRBJ2-1; 11 nucleotides line up with TRBD2. There are 17 residues in the CDR3. V gave up 0 bases and J gave up 2 bases; unmatched junction bases: 4. Germline assignment: CDR1 SGHRS and CDR2 YFSETQ. The CDR3 spells CASSLVISGRAYNEQFF. In DNA, the CDR3 is TGCGCCAGCAGCTTGGTCATTAGCGGGAGGGCCTACAATGAGCAGTTCTTC.

The chain employs TRBV10-3 and TRBJ2-3, with D perhaps matching TRBD2 (6 bases). The germline V and J ends were trimmed by 6 bases and 0 bases, with 10 bases remaining between them. Germline V gene lookup returns CDR1 ENHRY and CDR2 SYGVKD. There are 14 residues in the CDR3. The CDR3 loop reads CAIRRDSSTDTQYF. Here the CDR3 DNA reads TGTGCCATCAGGAGGGACTCAAGCACAGATACGCAGTATTTT.

This clone has just one count. This rearrangement joins TRBV2 to TRBJ1-4, with D possibly TRBD1 on 5 matching bases. Germline V lookup: CDR1 SNHLY, CDR2 FYNNEI. The CDR3 sequence is 11 residues long. Trimming shortened V by 8 bases and J by 8 bases, and 9 bases separated the two germline ends. For the CDR3, the DNA is TGTGCCAGCGATTCAGGGGAAAAACTGTTTTTT. Amino acids: CASDSGEKLFF.

There are a few counts of this clone. The chain carries TRBV10-3 and TRBJ2-3, with D uncertain. The CDR3 contains 13 residues. V was clipped by 3 bases and J by 2 bases, with 6 bases between them. Germline CDR1 reads ENHRY; CDR2 reads SYGVKD. Here the CDR3 DNA reads TGTGCCATCAGTGACCGCGCCACAGATACGCAGTATTTT. Its protein product is CAISDRATDTQYF.

The chain employs TRBV7-8 and TRBJ2-3; 7 nucleotides line up with TRBD2. CDR1 SGHVS and CDR2 FQNEAQ come from the germline V gene. The CDR3 covers 15 residues. Trimming took 5 bases from V and 1 from J; bases not matched to a gene: 6. CDR3 in amino acids: CASSRSLAGTDTQYF. CDR3 coding DNA: TGTGCCAGCAGCCGCAGCCTAGCGGGCACAGATACGCAGTATTTT.

V gene TRBV27 combines with J gene TRBJ2-2, with a weak D call TRBD1 (5 bases). Germline loops: CDR1 MNHEY, CDR2 SMNVEV (reference sequence). This CDR3 comprises 16 residues. V was pared by 2 bases and J by 2 bases, with 12 bases between. Here the CDR3 reads CASSLRQKINTGELFF. CDR3 nucleotide sequence: TGTGCCAGCAGTTTAAGACAGAAGATTAACACCGGGGAGCTGTTTTTT.

J is TRBJ2-7 and V is TRBV2; D ambiguous. V was clipped by 2 bases and J by 2 bases, with 13 bases between them. This CDR3 spans 15 amino acids. Germline V CDR1 and CDR2: SNHLY, FYNNEI. In DNA, the CDR3 is TGTGCCAGCAGTGAAAACCCCACCGCGGCCTACGAGCAGTACTTC. It translates to CASSENPTAAYEQYF. Based on the CDR3 plus reference TRBV2 and TRBJ2-7, the full variable domain is EPEVTQTPSHQVTQMGQEVILRCVPISNHLYFYWYRQILGQKVEFLVSFYNNEISEKSEIFDDQFSVERPDGSNFTLKIRSTKLEDSAMYFCASSENPTAAYEQYFGPGTRLTVT.

The chain combines TRBV7-2 with TRBJ2-7, with D uncertain. CDR3 length equals 15 residues. Germline V lookup: CDR1 SGHTA, CDR2 FQGNSA. The V and J ends lost 4 bases and 2 bases respectively, with 15 bases between them. This CDR3 reads CASSSDRVSTYEQYF. CDR3 DNA sequence: TGTGCCAGCAGCTCAGACCGGGTCTCAACCTACGAGCAGTACTTC.

This chain connects TRBV21-1 to TRBJ1-5; the table names TRBD1, a call not compared with the DNA. TRBV21-1 is a pseudogene segment. The CDR3 has 19 amino acids. This CDR3 reads CASSKGPPQGRGSNQPQHF. For the CDR3, the DNA is TGTGCCAGCAGCAAAGGCCCCCCACAGGGGCGAGGAAGCAATCAGCCCCAGCATTTT.

The chain recombines TRBV5-4 with TRBJ2-2, with a possible D match to TRBD2 (5 bases). V lost 0 bases, J lost 4 bases, and 10 bases lay in between. Germline CDR1 reads SGHNT; CDR2 reads YYREEE (reference sequence). This CDR3 region has 15 residues. In DNA form, the CDR3 reads TGTGCCAGCAGCTTGGCAGGACTGGTCACCGGGGAGCTGTTTTTT. Amino acids: CASSLAGLVTGELFF.

This clone came up once. The CDR3 sequence is CASSPSGVAGFTQYF. CDR3 nucleotides: TGTGCCAGCAGCCCGAGCGGGGTTGCAGGGTTTACGCAGTATTTT. The rearrangement links TRBV7-2 to TRBJ2-3; 7 bases are shared with TRBD2. The junction had 13 bases not matched to a gene; V was cut back by 5 bases and J by 8 bases. CDR1 SGHTA and CDR2 FQGNSA come from the germline V gene. The CDR3 runs 15 residues.